This TCR beta chain comes out of a study of regulatory T cells in long-lasting Graves disease. This clonotype was detected many times. To make TCR beta libraries, researchers used iRepertoire HTBI primers and Arm-PCR of CDR3 regions. Using its own MiXCR run on the multiplex PCR reads, TCRdb lists one record per CDR3 protein. There are 500,000 to 700,000 distinct CDR3 sequences in the sample; about 16% occur only once, and 15% to 20% lies in the top ten. Described time point: newly diagnosed GD, antithyroid drugs for less than 3 months. Extracted RNA from PBMCs served as the source of the TCR library. This sample was also put to use in a study of T cells in Graves' hyperthyroidism and ophthalmopathy. That report notes: By a 13 V-J model, ophthalmopathy was set apart from stable hyperthyroidism.

This TCR was sampled from a woman between 25 and 40 years old with Graves disease. Sequenced here: peripheral blood mononuclear cells (PBMCs), sampled at new diagnosis, from a patient treated with antithyroid drugs.

CDR3 nucleotides: TGTGCCAGCAGCACCCCCCGTTGGAGAAAGACCCAGTACTTC. This gives the protein CASSTPRWRKTQYF. The chain employs TRBV28 and TRBJ2-5, with D uncertain. Trimming took 6 bases from V and 6 from J, leaving 17 bases between them. CDR1 and CDR2 from the germline V gene are MDHEN and SYDVKM. This CDR3 has 14 amino acids.